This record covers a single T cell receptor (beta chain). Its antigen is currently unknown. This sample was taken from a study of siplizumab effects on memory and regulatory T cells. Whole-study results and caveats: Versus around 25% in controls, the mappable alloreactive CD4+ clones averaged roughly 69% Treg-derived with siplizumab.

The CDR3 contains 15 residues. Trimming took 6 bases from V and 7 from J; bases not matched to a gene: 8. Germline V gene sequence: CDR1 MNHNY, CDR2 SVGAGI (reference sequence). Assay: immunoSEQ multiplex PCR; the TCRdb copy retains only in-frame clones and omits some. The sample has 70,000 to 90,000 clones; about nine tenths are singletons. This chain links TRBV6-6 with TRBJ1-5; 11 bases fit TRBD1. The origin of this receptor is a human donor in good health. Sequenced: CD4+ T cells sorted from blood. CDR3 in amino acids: CASSSGQGVGQPQHF. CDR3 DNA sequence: TGTGCCAGCAGCTCGGGACAGGGGGTAGGCCAGCCCCAGCATTTT.